This T cell receptor (beta chain) was recorded in a study of graft-versus-host responses after intestinal transplantation. Background on the study: Once they had received anti-thymocyte globulin induction, all recipients took tacrolimus and steroids for about 3 years.

About this clone: What it recognizes is unknown.

The CDR3 is 17 amino acids. Looked up from germline, CDR1 is SGHNT and CDR2 is YYREEE (reference sequence). V was clipped by 3 bases and J by 2 bases; unmatched bases: 9. General study findings and limits: GvH clones turned up in recipient marrow; some had shown up first in ileum or blood.

Assay used: immunoSEQ multiplex PCR; TCRdb lists only in-frame clones, some missing. The sample lists over 75,000 clones; about 89% were seen once. The source is a human donor who received an intestinal transplant. The material was unstimulated CD4+ T cells sorted from spleen or lymph node cells, obtained before intestinal transplant. The rearrangement links TRBV5-4 to TRBJ2-1, with 9 bases aligning to TRBD2. The CDR3 DNA is TGTGCCAGCAGCTCACAGGCGGCGGGAGGGGCCTACAATGAGCAGTTCTTC. This gives the protein CASSSQAAGGAYNEQFF. Full variable domain (outside the CDR3, taken from reference TRBV5-4 and TRBJ2-1): ETGVTQSPTHLIKTRGQQVTLRCSSQSGHNTVSWYQQALGQGPQFIFQYYREEENGRGNFPPRFSGLQFPNYSSELNVNALELDDSALYLCASSSQAAGGAYNEQFFGPGTRLTVL.